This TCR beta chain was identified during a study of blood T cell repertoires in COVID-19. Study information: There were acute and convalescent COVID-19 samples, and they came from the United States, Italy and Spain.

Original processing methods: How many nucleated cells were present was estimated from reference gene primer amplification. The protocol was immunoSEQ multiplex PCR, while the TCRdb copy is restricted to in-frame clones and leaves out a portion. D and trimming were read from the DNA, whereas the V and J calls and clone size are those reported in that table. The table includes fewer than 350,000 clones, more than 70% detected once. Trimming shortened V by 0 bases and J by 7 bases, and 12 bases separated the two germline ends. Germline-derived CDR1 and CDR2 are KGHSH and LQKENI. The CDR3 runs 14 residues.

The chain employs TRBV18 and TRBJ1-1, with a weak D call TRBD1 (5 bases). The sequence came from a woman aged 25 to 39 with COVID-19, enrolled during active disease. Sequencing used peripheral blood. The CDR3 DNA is TGTGCCAGCTCACCACCGTGGGGCTCGAATGAAGCTTTCTTT. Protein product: CASSPPWGSNEAFF.